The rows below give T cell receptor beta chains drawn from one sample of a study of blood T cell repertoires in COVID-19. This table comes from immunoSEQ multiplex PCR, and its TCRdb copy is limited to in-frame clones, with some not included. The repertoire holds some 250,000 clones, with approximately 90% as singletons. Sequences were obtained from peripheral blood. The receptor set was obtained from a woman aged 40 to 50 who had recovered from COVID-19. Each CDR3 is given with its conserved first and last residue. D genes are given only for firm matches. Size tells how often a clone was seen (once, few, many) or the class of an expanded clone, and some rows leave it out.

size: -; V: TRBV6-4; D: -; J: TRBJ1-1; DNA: TGTGCCAGCAGCCCGGGGGTTCCTAACACTGAAGCTTTCTTT; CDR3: CASSPGVPNTEAFF
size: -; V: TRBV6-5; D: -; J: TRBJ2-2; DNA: TGTGCCAGCAGCCAACTAGCGAACACCGGGGAGCTGTTTTTT; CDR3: CASSQLANTGELFF
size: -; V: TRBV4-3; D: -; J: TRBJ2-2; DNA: TGCGCCAGCAGCACCCGCCGCCTAGCGTGGGGGGCCGGGGAGCTGTTTTTT; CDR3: CASSTRRLAWGAGELFF
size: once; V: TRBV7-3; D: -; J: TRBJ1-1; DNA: TGTGCCAGCAGTCTCCCGGGGTCTCGAGCTTTCTTT; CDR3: CASSLPGSRAFF
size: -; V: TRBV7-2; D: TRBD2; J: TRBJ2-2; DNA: TGTGCCAGCCGACTAGCGGGGGCGAACACCGGGGAGCTGTTTTTT; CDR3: CASRLAGANTGELFF
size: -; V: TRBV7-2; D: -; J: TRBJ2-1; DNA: TGTGCCAGCAGCCAGGGGGTAGCGGGAAGCGGTGAGCAGTTCTTC; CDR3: CASSQGVAGSGEQFF
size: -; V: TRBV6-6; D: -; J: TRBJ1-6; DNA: TGTGCCAGCACTGGTTCGGATTCACCCCTCCACTTT; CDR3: CASTGSDSPLHF
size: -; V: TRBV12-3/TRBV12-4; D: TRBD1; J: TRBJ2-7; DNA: TGTGCCAGCAGCCGACAGGGGAACTACGAGCAGTACTTC; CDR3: CASSRQGNYEQYF
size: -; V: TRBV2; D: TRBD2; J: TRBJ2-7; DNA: TGTGCCAGCAGTCCCAGACTAGCGGGAGGCCTCTCTCTCCACGAGCAGTACTTC; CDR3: CASSPRLAGGLSLHEQYF
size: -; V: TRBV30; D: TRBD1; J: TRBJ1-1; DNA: TGTGCCTGGAGTGGAGAGACAGGGGAGAACACTGAAGCTTTCTTT; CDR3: CAWSGETGENTEAFF
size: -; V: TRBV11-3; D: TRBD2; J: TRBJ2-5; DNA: TGTGCCAGCAGCTTTGGGGGAATGGAGGCTAGCGGTAAAGAGACCCAGTACTTC; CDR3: CASSFGGMEASGKETQYF
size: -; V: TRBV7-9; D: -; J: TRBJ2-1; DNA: TGTGCCAGCAGCTTCGGGGTCTACTACAATGAGCAGTTCTTC; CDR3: CASSFGVYYNEQFF
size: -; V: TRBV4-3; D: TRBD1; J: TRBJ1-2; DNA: TGCGCCAGCAGCCGGGACAGGGCCGCGAGGGGCTACACCTTC; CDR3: CASSRDRAARGYTF
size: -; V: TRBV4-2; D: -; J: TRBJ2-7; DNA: TGTGCCAGCAGCCAAGTGGAGGGCCACGAGCAGTACTTC; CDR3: CASSQVEGHEQYF
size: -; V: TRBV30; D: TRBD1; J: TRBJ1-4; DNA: TGTGCCTGGAGAAAGACAGGGCGTAATGAAAAACTGTTTTTT; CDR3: CAWRKTGRNEKLFF
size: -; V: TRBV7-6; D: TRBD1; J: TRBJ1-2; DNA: TGTGCCAGCACCCCCGGACAGGGGCCGGATGGCTACACCTTC; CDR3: CASTPGQGPDGYTF
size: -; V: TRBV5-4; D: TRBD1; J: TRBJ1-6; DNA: TGTGCCAGCAGCTGGGACAGCTCCTATAATTCACCCCTCCACTTT; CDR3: CASSWDSSYNSPLHF
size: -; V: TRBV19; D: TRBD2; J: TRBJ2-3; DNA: TGTGCCAGTAGTTCCCGGACTAGCGGGAGTGTTGATACGCAGTATTTT; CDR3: CASSSRTSGSVDTQYF
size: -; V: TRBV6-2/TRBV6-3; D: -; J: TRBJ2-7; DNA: TGTGCCAGCAGTCAAGGTTATTCGGCTCCAGGGGACGAGCAGTACTTC; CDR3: CASSQGYSAPGDEQYF
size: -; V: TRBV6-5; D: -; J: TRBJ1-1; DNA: TGTGCCAGCAGTTACCGACAGAACACTGAAGCTTTCTTT; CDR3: CASSYRQNTEAFF
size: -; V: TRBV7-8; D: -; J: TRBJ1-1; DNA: TGTGCCAGCAGCTTAGTGTCGGCAGGACTTGCTTTCTTT; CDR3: CASSLVSAGLAFF
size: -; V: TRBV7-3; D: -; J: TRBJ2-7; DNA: TGTGCCAGCAGCCCCGCGCTAGCCCCCTACGAGCAGTACTTC; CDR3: CASSPALAPYEQYF
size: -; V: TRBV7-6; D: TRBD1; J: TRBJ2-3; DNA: TGTGCCAGCAGCTTAGCCGGGACAGGGGTAGATACGCAGTATTTT; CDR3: CASSLAGTGVDTQYF
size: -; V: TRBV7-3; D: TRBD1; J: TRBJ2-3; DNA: TGTGCCAGCAGCTTAAGCTTGACAGGGGCCGCAGATACGCAGTATTTT; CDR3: CASSLSLTGAADTQYF
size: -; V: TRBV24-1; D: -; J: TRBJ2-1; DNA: TGTGCCACCAGTGAACAGGGGGGGGCCGTCTATGAGCAGTTCTTC; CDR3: CATSEQGGAVYEQFF
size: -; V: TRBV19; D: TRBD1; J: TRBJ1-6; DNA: TGTGCCAGTAGTACCGGGACAGGGGTAGTGGGTTCACCCCTCCACTTT; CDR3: CASSTGTGVVGSPLHF
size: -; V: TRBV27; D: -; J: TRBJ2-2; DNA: TGTGCCAGCAGTCCTTGGACAGAAAACACCGGGGAGCTGTTTTTT; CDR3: CASSPWTENTGELFF
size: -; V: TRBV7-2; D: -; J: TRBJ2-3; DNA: TGTGCCAGCAGCCCCGGTAGCGGACGCACAGATACGCAGTATTTT; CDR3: CASSPGSGRTDTQYF
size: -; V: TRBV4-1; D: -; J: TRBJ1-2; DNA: TGCGCCAGCAGCCAACCCGGGGATAACTATGGCTACACCTTC; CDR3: CASSQPGDNYGYTF
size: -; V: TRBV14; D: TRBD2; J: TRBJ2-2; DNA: TGTGCCAGCAGCCTCAGGGGTGGGCTAGCGGGAGCCGGGGAGCTGTTTTTT; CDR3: CASSLRGGLAGAGELFF
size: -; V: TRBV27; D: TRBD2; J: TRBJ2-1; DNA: TGTGCCAGCAGTCCGCCGGGACTAGCGGGATTTACGGGGAACAATGAGCAGTTCTTC; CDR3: CASSPPGLAGFTGNNEQFF
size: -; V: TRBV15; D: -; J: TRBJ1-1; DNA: TGTGCCACCAGCAGAGTGGGTGACTGGGCTGAAGCTTTCTTT; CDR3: CATSRVGDWAEAFF
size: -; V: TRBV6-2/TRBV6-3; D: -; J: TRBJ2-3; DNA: TGTGCCAGCAGTTTCGGGTATACGCAGTATTTT; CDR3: CASSFGYTQYF
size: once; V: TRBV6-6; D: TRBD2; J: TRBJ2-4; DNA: TGTGCCAGCAGCCCGGGGGGGGCGGCCAAAAACATTCAGTACTTC; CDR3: CASSPGGAAKNIQYF
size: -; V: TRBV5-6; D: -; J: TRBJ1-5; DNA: TGTGCCAGCAGCTTGGGACGGCGGGCGAGTCAGCCCCAGCATTTT; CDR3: CASSLGRRASQPQHF
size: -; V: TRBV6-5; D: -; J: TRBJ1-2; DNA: TGTGCCAGCCGTAGACGGGAATATGGCTACACCTTC; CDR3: CASRRREYGYTF
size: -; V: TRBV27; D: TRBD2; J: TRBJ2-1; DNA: TGTGCCAGCAGTTTAGGGCTAGCGGGGTACAATGAGCAGTTCTTC; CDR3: CASSLGLAGYNEQFF
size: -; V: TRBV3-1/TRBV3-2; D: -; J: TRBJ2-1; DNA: TGTGCCAGCAGCCAAGCCCCCCTACAGAACAATGAGCAGTTCTTC; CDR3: CASSQAPLQNNEQFF
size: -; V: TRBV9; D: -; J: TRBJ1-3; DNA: TGTGCCAGCAGCGTAGGCGGGTCCTCTGGAAACACCATATATTTT; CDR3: CASSVGGSSGNTIYF
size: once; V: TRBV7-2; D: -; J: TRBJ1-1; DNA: TGTGCCAGCAGCCCCGGACAGAAGAACACTGAAGCTTTCTTT; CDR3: CASSPGQKNTEAFF
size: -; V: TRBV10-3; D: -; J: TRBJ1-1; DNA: TGTGCCATCAGGAAGGACGGGGAGAACACTGAAGCTTTCTTT; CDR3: CAIRKDGENTEAFF
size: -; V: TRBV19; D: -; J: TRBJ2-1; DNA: TGTGCCAGTAGTCGTAGTTTCTCCTACAATGAGCAGTTCTTC; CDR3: CASSRSFSYNEQFF
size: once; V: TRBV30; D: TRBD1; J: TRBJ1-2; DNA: TGTGCCTGGAGCCGACAGGGGGGGGGCTACACCTTC; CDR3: CAWSRQGGGYTF
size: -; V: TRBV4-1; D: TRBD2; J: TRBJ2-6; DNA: TGCGCCAGCAGCCACCCCCGGACTAGCGGGTTCTACCCCATCTCTGGGGCCAACGTCCTGACTTTC; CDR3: CASSHPRTSGFYPISGANVLTF
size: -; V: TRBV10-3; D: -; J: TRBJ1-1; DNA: TGTGCCATCAGTCCCCGCTCGGAGGCGAACACTGAAGCTTTCTTT; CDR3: CAISPRSEANTEAFF